This T cell receptor beta chain was found in a study of cytomegalovirus exposure and HLA in healthy donors. This clone appeared a few times. Its antigen is unidentified. This CDR3 spans 15 amino acids. Trimming shortened V by 5 bases and J by 0 bases, and 14 bases separated the two germline ends. Germline V lookup: CDR1 MNHEY, CDR2 SVGAGI. Findings of the study overall: Most subjects' HLA-A and HLA-B alleles were reportedly predicted from TCR beta sequences. In an earlier analysis, productive rearrangement rates for most beta V segments clustered near 87% or 30%.

In the PCR, 60 Vbeta and 13 Jbeta primers were used. The repertoire was sequenced with immunoSEQ multiplex PCR; TCRdb's copy has only in-frame clones and lacks some. Of fewer than 150,000 clones listed, around 77% were seen once; the top ten hold around 1.2%. The clonotype originates from a man aged 50-59 years in good health and CMV-seronegative. The chain links TRBV6-5 to TRBJ2-7; a weak D match, TRBD1 (6 bases). Sequencing used PBMCs. The CDR3 reads CASSTSPTGSYEQYF. Written as DNA, the CDR3 is TGTGCCAGCAGTACATCTCCGACAGGCTCCTACGAGCAGTACTTC.